The rows below give T cell receptor beta chains drawn from one sample of a study of T cells in Graves' hyperthyroidism and ophthalmopathy. Each CDR3 protein gets one entry after TCRdb re-called the multiplex PCR reads with MiXCR. The sample includes tens of thousands of distinct CDR3 sequences, around half seen only once; the top ten take about 6%. Sample: blood. Source of these receptors: a woman in her forties or fifties with Graves' hyperthyroidism that later progressed to Graves' ophthalmopathy. CDR3s include the opening cysteine and the closing phenylalanine or tryptophan. The D gene is left open where the match is weak. The listing skips clone size in some rows; elsewhere it reads once, few, many or a size class.

D: TRBD1
size: .
V: TRBV12-3/TRBV12-4
J: TRBJ1-5
DNA: TGTGCCAGCAGGAGACAGGGGGAGGATTCACCCCAGCATTTT
CDR3: CASRRQGEDSPQHF

D: TRBD1
size: .
V: TRBV24-1
J: TRBJ2-7
DNA: TGTGCCACCAGTGATGGTACAGGGGGCTTCTACGAGCAGTACTTC
CDR3: CATSDGTGGFYEQYF

D: .
size: many
V: TRBV4-2
J: TRBJ2-3
DNA: TGTGCCAGCAGCCAAGAAGGGGGGAGGGCCGGTCGACAGTATTTT
CDR3: CASSQEGGRAGRQYF

D: .
size: many
V: TRBV5-4
J: TRBJ1-3
DNA: TGTGCCAGCAGCTTGGGGGGACCTGCTGGAAACACCATATATTTT
CDR3: CASSLGGPAGNTIYF

D: .
size: .
V: TRBV6-7
J: TRBJ2-1
DNA: TGTGCCGGACCGATGAAGACCGCTGAGCAGTTCTTC
CDR3: CAGPMKTAEQFF

D: TRBD1
size: .
V: TRBV7-9
J: TRBJ2-7
DNA: TGTGCCAGCAGATATAGTCCGGGACAGGGGGCCCACGAGCAGTACTTC
CDR3: CASRYSPGQGAHEQYF

D: TRBD1
size: many
V: TRBV6-5
J: TRBJ1-5
DNA: TGTGCCAGCAGCCCCGGACAGGGCCTCAATCAGCCCCAGCATTTT
CDR3: CASSPGQGLNQPQHF

D: .
size: .
V: TRBV4-1
J: TRBJ2-1
DNA: TGCGCCGGCAGCCAAGATCGTAGGGACAATCAGCAGTTCTTC
CDR3: CAGSQDRRDNQQFF

D: TRBD1
size: many
V: TRBV9
J: TRBJ2-3
DNA: TGTGCCAGCAGCCCCCCAGGGGGTGGGCGTACGCAGTATTTT
CDR3: CASSPPGGGRTQYF

D: TRBD1
size: .
V: TRBV5-1
J: TRBJ1-5
DNA: TGCGCCAGCAGCTTGTCGGGGGACAGGGTGGAGACCCAGCATTTT
CDR3: CASSLSGDRVETQHF

D: .
size: many
V: TRBV19
J: TRBJ2-6
DNA: TGTGCCAGTAGTATGGCTGCTGGGGCCAACGTCCTGACTTTC
CDR3: CASSMAAGANVLTF

D: TRBD1
size: many
V: TRBV27
J: TRBJ2-7
DNA: TGTGCCAGCAGCCGCGGACAGGGGTACGAGCAGTACTTC
CDR3: CASSRGQGYEQYF

D: .
size: medium-sized
V: TRBV2
J: TRBJ1-5
DNA: TGTGCCAGCAGGGTGTCGGGGGTAAGCAATCAGCCCCAGCATTTT
CDR3: CASRVSGVSNQPQHF

D: .
size: once
V: TRBV9
J: TRBJ2-2
DNA: TGTGCCTGCAGCCAAAGTGGGGTGAACACCGGGGAGCTGTTTTTT
CDR3: CACSQSGVNTGELFF

D: TRBD2
size: many
V: TRBV15
J: TRBJ2-3
DNA: TGTGCCACCAGCGGAAAGGTAGCGGGAGGTCTAGATACGCAGTATTTT
CDR3: CATSGKVAGGLDTQYF

D: TRBD1
size: .
V: TRBV20-1
J: TRBJ2-2
DNA: TGCAGTGCTAGAGTGACAGGGGCCGGGGAGCTGTTTTTT
CDR3: CSARVTGAGELFF

D: TRBD1
size: .
V: TRBV5-4
J: TRBJ1-2
DNA: TGTGCCAGCAGCTTGGCAGGGGGCGGAAGCTACACCTTC
CDR3: CASSLAGGGSYTF

D: .
size: .
V: TRBV2
J: TRBJ1-1
DNA: TGTGCCAGCAGTGGAATGGGGGGATCAGGCACTGAAGCTCTCTTT
CDR3: CASSGMGGSGTEALF

D: .
size: .
V: TRBV5-6
J: TRBJ2-2
DNA: TGTGCCAGCAGCTTGTCGGAGGGGGAGCTGTTTTTT
CDR3: CASSLSEGELFF

D: .
size: medium-sized
V: TRBV24-1
J: TRBJ1-3
DNA: TGTGCCACCAGTGATGATGGGTCTGGTGGAAACACCATATATTTT
CDR3: CATSDDGSGGNTIYF

D: .
size: .
V: TRBV20-1
J: TRBJ1-1
DNA: TGCAGTGCTAGGCCCGGGGGGCACCGTACAGCTTTCTTT
CDR3: CSARPGGHRTAFF

D: TRBD2
size: .
V: TRBV24-1
J: TRBJ2-1
DNA: TGTGCCACCAGTGATTGGACTAGCGGGAGTCCCACCTACAATGAGCAGTTCTTC
CDR3: CATSDWTSGSPTYNEQFF

D: TRBD1
size: .
V: TRBV9
J: TRBJ2-1
DNA: TGTGCCAGCAGCGTCGATAATGACAGGGGGTTACCCTACAATGAGCAGCTCTTC
CDR3: CASSVDNDRGLPYNEQLF

D: TRBD1
size: many
V: TRBV6-2/TRBV6-3
J: TRBJ1-5
DNA: TGTGCCAGCAGTTACGACAGGGCGAGACAGCCCCAGCATTTT
CDR3: CASSYDRARQPQHF